Sequencing of this T cell receptor (beta chain) was carried out in a study of OX40 agonist ivuxolimab in advanced cancers. Findings of the study overall: Normalized expansion of T-cell clones was also low for some nonresponders. At 0.1 to 3.0 mg/kg, clonal expansion of CD4+ and CD8+ blood T cells had occurred by week 6. In the expanded peripheral T cells, antigen specificity was never determined. Among the lowest peripheral clonal expansion occurred in 0.1-3.0 mg/kg partial responders.

Profiled with immunoSEQ multiplex PCR; TCRdb holds only in-frame clones, not every one. The sample records roughly 70,000 clones, roughly 87% being singletons. The CDR3 length is 16 residues. CDR1 and CDR2 from the germline V gene are KGHSH and LQKENI. The V end was cut by 0 bases, the J end by 5 bases, with 17 bases between. A note on this clone: Its antigen is undetermined.

The chain carries TRBV18 and TRBJ2-7; possibly TRBD1 for D (6 bases). The receptor comes from an adult with an advanced solid tumor such as melanoma, head and neck, liver or kidney cancer. The source was CD4+ or CD8+ T cells sorted from blood, collected in a trial of the OX40 agonist ivuxolimab. The DNA for the CDR3 is TGTGCCAGCTCACCACCTGGTAGGACAGTTTTCGACGAGCAGTACTTC. This encodes CASSPPGRTVFDEQYF.